A selection of T cell receptor beta chains follows, all from one sample in a study of cytomegalovirus exposure and HLA in healthy donors. TCRdb keeps only in-frame clones here, not all; method: immunoSEQ multiplex PCR. The record lists just under 90,000 clones, of which the ten most abundant hold 4.5% to 6.5%. Sequencing was carried out using PBMCs. Receptors were obtained from a girl between 5 and 17 years old in good health and CMV-seropositive. CDR3s include the opening cysteine and the closing phenylalanine or tryptophan. D genes are given only for firm matches.

j_gene	d_gene	v_gene	len	CDR3nt	CDR3aa
TRBJ2-7	TRBD1	TRBV29-1	13	TGCAGCGTTGAGGGACAGGCGTCCTACGAGCAGTACTTC	CSVEGQASYEQYF
TRBJ2-3	TRBD2	TRBV7-2	15	TGTGCCAGCAGCTTCGATAGCGGGGGAACAGATACGCAGTATTTT	CASSFDSGGTDTQYF
TRBJ1-3	-	TRBV18	15	TGTGCCAGCTCACCACTGCGGGATACAGGAAACACCATATATTTT	CASSPLRDTGNTIYF
TRBJ2-7	TRBD2	TRBV11-2	17	TGTGCCAGCAGCTTGGGACTAGCGGGGGGCCCCTACTACGAGCAGTACTTC	CASSLGLAGGPYYEQYF
TRBJ2-1	TRBD2	TRBV5-4	15	TGTGCCAGCAGCCCGGAAGGGACTAGCTACAATGAGCAGTTCTTC	CASSPEGTSYNEQFF
TRBJ1-1	-	TRBV27	14	TGTGCCAGCAGTTTAATGGCTCTGAACACTGAAGCTTTCTTT	CASSLMALNTEAFF
TRBJ2-7	-	TRBV5-1	14	TGCGCCAGCAGCTCCACTTCAGGGGAGAGGGAGCAGTACTTC	CASSSTSGEREQYF
TRBJ1-6	TRBD1	TRBV19	15	TGTGCCAGTAGTATTTCGACAGGGGAGGAATCACCCCTCCACTTT	CASSISTGEESPLHF
TRBJ2-7	-	TRBV5-6	13	TGTGCCAGCAGCCAGGGGGGCTCCTACGAGCAGTACTTC	CASSQGGSYEQYF
TRBJ1-4	-	TRBV5-6	16	TGTGCCAGCAGCTTGGGGGGCGCAGCAACTAATGAAAAACTGTTTTTT	CASSLGGAATNEKLFF
TRBJ1-1	-	TRBV6-5	13	TGTGCCAGCAGGCCCCCTTGGGAGACTGAAGCTTTCTTT	CASRPPWETEAFF
TRBJ2-1	TRBD1	TRBV7-9	16	TGTGCCAGCAGCTTCCCTAGCCAGGGGGTTAGGAATGAGCAGTTCTTC	CASSFPSQGVRNEQFF
TRBJ2-1	-	TRBV7-9	14	TGTGCCAGCAGCTCTGGGGGCGCAGGAAATGAGCAGTTCTTC	CASSSGGAGNEQFF
TRBJ1-6	-	TRBV9	15	TGTGCCAGCAGCCGCGAGGGAGCTTCCTCTTCACCCCTACACTTT	CASSREGASSSPLHF
TRBJ1-5	-	TRBV10-2	14	TGCGCCAGCCGGGAGGAAATCGGGGATCAGCCCCAGCATTTT	CASREEIGDQPQHF
TRBJ2-2	TRBD1	TRBV5-1	15	TGCGCCAGCAGCTTGGGTGGACAGGCCACCGGGGAGCTGTTTTTT	CASSLGGQATGELFF
TRBJ1-5	-	TRBV19	16	TGTGCCAGTAGCCCCGAAGGAGACTATAGCAATCAGCCCCAGCATTTT	CASSPEGDYSNQPQHF
TRBJ1-2	-	TRBV28	12	TGTGCCAGCAGTTTAGGAGCGGTACAAAACACCTTC	CASSLGAVQNTF
TRBJ1-5	-	TRBV5-1	15	TGCGCCAGCAAAGCCGGGACGGGGGTAAGACAGCCCCAGCATTTT	CASKAGTGVRQPQHF
TRBJ1-4	-	TRBV28	11	TGTGCCAGCAGCATTAATGAAAAACTGTTTTTT	CASSINEKLFF
TRBJ2-6	-	TRBV2	15	TGTGCCAGCTTAGCCCCAGGGGCTGGGGCCAACGTCCTGACTTTC	CASLAPGAGANVLTF
TRBJ1-5	-	TRBV19	12	TGTGCCAGTAGTCGCGGGAATCAGCCCCAGCATTTT	CASSRGNQPQHF
TRBJ2-1	-	TRBV7-3	16	TGTGCCAGCAGCTTAGAGTCACAGGGAGTGGACAATGAGCAGTTCTTC	CASSLESQGVDNEQFF
TRBJ2-5	TRBD2	TRBV9	16	TGTGCCAGCAGCGCGGGGGGACTAGTAAATCAAGAGACCCAGTACTTC	CASSAGGLVNQETQYF
TRBJ1-3	-	TRBV4-1	18	TGCGCCAGCAGCCAAGAGACGTACGCAGGGAATACTGGAAACACCATATATTTT	CASSQETYAGNTGNTIYF
TRBJ2-3	TRBD2	TRBV5-6	18	TGTGCCAGCAGCTTGTTTCTAGCGGGGGGCTCCCTCACAGATACGCAGTATTTT	CASSLFLAGGSLTDTQYF
TRBJ2-7	-	TRBV7-2	16	TGTGCCAGCAGCTTTTCCCGGGAACTAATCTCCTACGAGCAGTACTTC	CASSFSRELISYEQYF
TRBJ1-5	TRBD1	TRBV29-1	13	TGCAGCGTTGCGGGACAGGGGGGTCAGCCCCAGCATTTT	CSVAGQGGQPQHF
TRBJ2-5	TRBD2	TRBV5-1	15	TGCGCCAGCAGCATCAGCGGGACTATTGGAGAGACCCAGTACTTC	CASSISGTIGETQYF
TRBJ2-1	TRBD2	TRBV4-2	16	TGTGCCAGCAGCCCTGGGGCTAGCGGGGTTTACAATGAGCAGTTCTTC	CASSPGASGVYNEQFF
TRBJ2-7	-	TRBV4-2	14	TGTGCCAGCAGCCAAGATTCCCTAGCCTACGAGCAGTACTTC	CASSQDSLAYEQYF
TRBJ2-5	-	TRBV29-1	13	TGCAGCGTTGAGTATATTGCGGGAGAGACCCAGTACTTC	CSVEYIAGETQYF
TRBJ1-2	TRBD1	TRBV28	14	TGTGCCAGCTTAAGGCAGGGGGTCGACTATGGCTACACCTTC	CASLRQGVDYGYTF
TRBJ1-1	-	TRBV5-1	14	TGCGCCAGCAGCTTGGTCACCGAGCCTTTGGAAGCTTTCTTT	CASSLVTEPLEAFF
TRBJ2-7	-	TRBV29-1	13	TGCAGCGTTGATGTCGGGGTAGGTAACGAGCAGTACTTC	CSVDVGVGNEQYF
TRBJ2-7	TRBD2	TRBV6-5	13	TGTGCCAGCAGAACCCGGGGGGGATTCGAGCAGTACTTC	CASRTRGGFEQYF
TRBJ1-4	-	TRBV4-3	15	TGCGCCAGCAGCCAAGCAGGGGCTTCTAATGAAAAACTGTTTTTT	CASSQAGASNEKLFF
TRBJ2-1	TRBD1	TRBV4-2	16	TGTGCCAGCAGCCAAGATCGCGACAGGGTAGACAATGAGCAGTTCTTC	CASSQDRDRVDNEQFF
TRBJ1-5	TRBD1	TRBV18	14	TGTGCCAGCTCTCCCGACAGGGGGCCTCAGCCCCAGCATTTT	CASSPDRGPQPQHF
TRBJ1-5	-	TRBV6-6	14	TGTGCCAGCAGTTTGGTCACAGCTAATCAGCCCCAGCATTTT	CASSLVTANQPQHF
TRBJ1-2	TRBD1	TRBV25-1	15	TGTGCCAGCAGTGCGGGAGACAGGGGAAGGTATGGCTACACCTTC	CASSAGDRGRYGYTF
TRBJ1-1	TRBD1	TRBV9	13	TGTGCCAGCAGCGGACAGGGGAACACTGAAGCTTTCTTT	CASSGQGNTEAFF
TRBJ2-1	TRBD2	TRBV18	15	TGTGCCAGCTCACTTGCGAGCCTAGCGGGGGATGAGCAGTTCTTC	CASSLASLAGDEQFF
TRBJ2-6	TRBD1	TRBV5-1	17	TGCGCCAGCAGCTTGGAGGGACAGGGGACCGGGGCCAACGTCCTGACTTTC	CASSLEGQGTGANVLTF
TRBJ2-3	-	TRBV4-2	12	TGTGCCAGCAGCCCCGCTTGGACTCCGCAGTATTTT	CASSPAWTPQYF
TRBJ1-3	TRBD1	TRBV5-1	17	TGCGCCAGCAGCTGGTCGGGACAGGCCTCCTCTGGAAACACCATATATTTT	CASSWSGQASSGNTIYF
TRBJ2-7	-	TRBV6-6	15	TGTGCCAGCAGTTACTCCTGGAGGGTTTCGTACGAGCAGTACTTC	CASSYSWRVSYEQYF
TRBJ2-2	-	TRBV27	16	TGTGCCAGCAGTTTATTCAGGCAGGGTGGCACCGGGGAGCTGTTTTTT	CASSLFRQGGTGELFF
TRBJ2-7	-	TRBV7-2	14	TGTGCCAGCAGCTTTTTAGGCGGGGATCGCGAGCAGTACTTC	CASSFLGGDREQYF
TRBJ1-2	TRBD1	TRBV4-1	14	TGCGCCAGCAGCCAAGGGGACAGGGCCAATGGCTACACCTTC	CASSQGDRANGYTF
TRBJ1-6	TRBD1	TRBV30	15	TGTGCCGGGAGTGTAGGACAGGGGGAGAATTCACCCCTCCACTTT	CAGSVGQGENSPLHF